A selection of T cell receptor beta chains follows, all from one sample in a study of T cell repertoires in cytomegalovirus infection. Their cognate antigens are unknown. Using its own MiXCR run on the reads, TCRdb lists one record per CDR3 protein. Of about 52,000 distinct CDR3 sequences in the sample, about 18% were seen once. The material sequenced was CD8+ T cells from cultured PBMCs, taken from culture after CMV antigen stimulation. These receptors came from a human donor in good health (CMV status not recorded). Some clones in this sample may be carry-over from other donors' samples. The CDR3 runs from the conserved cysteine through the conserved F or W. A D gene is named only where the DNA matches it firmly. Clone size is not always given. Where it is, it says once, few, many or a class for expanded clones.

D gene: TRBD2; J gene: TRBJ2-3; clone size: few; V gene: TRBV11-2; CDR3 protein: CASSSGGVTDTQYF; CDR3 DNA: TGTGCCAGCAGCAGCGGGGGGGTCACAGATACGCAGTATTTT
D gene: TRBD1; J gene: TRBJ2-3; clone size: -; V gene: TRBV14; CDR3 protein: CASSQVRDRRTDTQYF; CDR3 DNA: TGTGCCAGCAGCCAAGTACGGGACAGACGCACAGATACGCAGTATTTT
D gene: TRBD1; J gene: TRBJ1-1; clone size: many; V gene: TRBV11-1; CDR3 protein: CASSLRTGGDTEAFF; CDR3 DNA: TGTGCCAGCAGCTTACGGACAGGGGGAGACACTGAAGCTTTCTTT
D gene: -; J gene: TRBJ1-6; clone size: -; V gene: TRBV7-2; CDR3 protein: CASSLTGHTANSPLHF; CDR3 DNA: TGTGCCAGCAGCTTAACGGGACACACTGCCAATTCACCCCTCCACTTT
D gene: -; J gene: TRBJ1-6; clone size: -; V gene: TRBV6-5; CDR3 protein: CASSWSNNSPLHF; CDR3 DNA: TGTGCCAGCAGTTGGAGCAATAATTCACCCCTCCACTTT
D gene: -; J gene: TRBJ1-5; clone size: -; V gene: TRBV28; CDR3 protein: CASSLWRDKGNQPQHF; CDR3 DNA: TGTGCCAGCAGTTTATGGAGGGATAAGGGCAATCAGCCCCAGCATTTT
D gene: TRBD1; J gene: TRBJ1-2; clone size: -; V gene: TRBV12-3/TRBV12-4; CDR3 protein: CASSLGTGWSGYTF; CDR3 DNA: TGTGCCAGCAGCCTCGGGACAGGGTGGAGTGGCTACACCTTC
D gene: -; J gene: TRBJ2-5; clone size: few; V gene: TRBV5-6; CDR3 protein: CASSLASPRGTQYF; CDR3 DNA: TGTGCCAGCAGCTTGGCTAGCCCCCGAGGGACCCAGTACTTC
D gene: -; J gene: TRBJ2-2; clone size: -; V gene: TRBV7-6; CDR3 protein: CASSLETGPSKGTGELFF; CDR3 DNA: TGTGCCAGCAGCTTAGAAACAGGTCCTTCGAAAGGCACCGGGGAGCTGTTTTTT
D gene: TRBD1; J gene: TRBJ1-6; clone size: -; V gene: TRBV27; CDR3 protein: CASSVGQGSSSPLHF; CDR3 DNA: TGTGCCAGCAGTGTAGGACAGGGCTCCAGTTCACCCCTCCACTTT
D gene: TRBD2; J gene: TRBJ2-3; clone size: few; V gene: TRBV6-6; CDR3 protein: CASSSAGGEGDTQYF; CDR3 DNA: TGTGCCAGCAGTTCCGCGGGGGGGGAGGGAGATACGCAGTATTTT
D gene: -; J gene: TRBJ2-7; clone size: -; V gene: TRBV28; CDR3 protein: CASSPQVGEQYF; CDR3 DNA: TGTGCCAGCAGTCCACAGGTGGGGGAGCAGTACTTC
D gene: -; J gene: TRBJ2-7; clone size: -; V gene: TRBV27; CDR3 protein: CASSPGGPSSYEQYF; CDR3 DNA: TGTGCCAGCAGTCCCGGGGGGCCAAGCTCCTACGAGCAGTACTTC
D gene: TRBD1; J gene: TRBJ1-5; clone size: few; V gene: TRBV7-8; CDR3 protein: CASSWGQGDQPQHF; CDR3 DNA: TGTGCCAGCAGCTGGGGACAGGGAGATCAGCCCCAGCATTTT
D gene: -; J gene: TRBJ1-1; clone size: few; V gene: TRBV7-9; CDR3 protein: CALVADGGNTEAFF; CDR3 DNA: TGTGCCTTGGTAGCCGATGGCGGGAACACTGAAGCTTTCTTT
D gene: TRBD1; J gene: TRBJ1-1; clone size: -; V gene: TRBV7-8; CDR3 protein: CASSWLRDRGMNTEAFF; CDR3 DNA: TGTGCCAGCAGCTGGCTCCGGGACAGGGGAATGAACACTGAAGCTTTCTTT
D gene: TRBD1; J gene: TRBJ2-3; clone size: -; V gene: TRBV6-2/TRBV6-3; CDR3 protein: CASNPAPGQGWLDTQYF; CDR3 DNA: TGTGCCAGCAACCCTGCGCCGGGACAGGGGTGGTTGGATACGCAGTATTTT
D gene: TRBD1; J gene: TRBJ2-7; clone size: -; V gene: TRBV7-2; CDR3 protein: CASSRGQGTYEQYF; CDR3 DNA: TGTGCCAGCAGCAGGGGACAGGGCACCTACGAGCAGTACTTC
D gene: TRBD1; J gene: TRBJ2-2; clone size: few; V gene: TRBV12-3/TRBV12-4; CDR3 protein: CASSSTLTGVTGELFF; CDR3 DNA: TGTGCCAGCAGTTCCACCCTGACAGGGGTAACCGGGGAGCTGTTTTTT
D gene: -; J gene: TRBJ2-3; clone size: -; V gene: TRBV7-3; CDR3 protein: CASSLSGGITDTQYF; CDR3 DNA: TGTGCCAGCAGCTTAAGTGGGGGCATAACAGATACGCAGTATTTT
D gene: -; J gene: TRBJ1-1; clone size: few; V gene: TRBV11-2; CDR3 protein: CASTLGGAAAFF; CDR3 DNA: TGTGCCAGCACCCTTGGGGGTGCGGCAGCTTTCTTT
D gene: -; J gene: TRBJ1-1; clone size: -; V gene: TRBV6-2/TRBV6-3; CDR3 protein: CASSYSGGANTEAFF; CDR3 DNA: TGTGCCAGCAGTTACTCGGGGGGGGCAAACACTGAAGCTTTCTTT
D gene: -; J gene: TRBJ1-1; clone size: -; V gene: TRBV29-1; CDR3 protein: CSVVWDTEAFF; CDR3 DNA: TGCAGCGTCGTGTGGGACACTGAAGCTTTCTTT
D gene: -; J gene: TRBJ1-1; clone size: many; V gene: TRBV12-3/TRBV12-4; CDR3 protein: CASSLGGNTEAFF; CDR3 DNA: TGTGCCAGCAGCTTAGGGGGGAACACTGAAGCTTTCTTT
D gene: -; J gene: TRBJ1-1; clone size: once; V gene: TRBV7-6; CDR3 protein: CASSLGWGAWVNTEAFF; CDR3 DNA: TGTGCCAGCAGCTTAGGTTGGGGGGCTTGGGTAAACACTGAAGCTTTCTTT
D gene: -; J gene: TRBJ1-2; clone size: -; V gene: TRBV12-3/TRBV12-4; CDR3 protein: CASSKGDYGYTF; CDR3 DNA: TGTGCCAGCTCTAAAGGGGACTATGGCTACACCTTC
D gene: TRBD2; J gene: TRBJ2-3; clone size: -; V gene: TRBV7-2; CDR3 protein: CASSLLPSGGLTDTQYF; CDR3 DNA: TGTGCCAGCAGCTTACTACCTAGCGGGGGTTTGACAGATACGCAGTATTTT
D gene: TRBD1; J gene: TRBJ2-7; clone size: -; V gene: TRBV6-1; CDR3 protein: CASSDLRDSSYEQYF; CDR3 DNA: TGTGCCAGCAGTGACCTCCGGGACAGCTCCTACGAGCAGTACTTC
D gene: -; J gene: TRBJ1-1; clone size: few; V gene: TRBV27; CDR3 protein: CASSPSSGGGTEAFF; CDR3 DNA: TGTGCCAGCAGTCCAAGTTCCGGGGGCGGCACTGAAGCTTTCTTT
D gene: -; J gene: TRBJ2-7; clone size: few; V gene: TRBV6-2/TRBV6-3; CDR3 protein: CASSYSADRAFYEQYF; CDR3 DNA: TGTGCCAGCAGTTACTCGGCTGACAGAGCCTTCTACGAGCAGTACTTC
D gene: -; J gene: TRBJ1-2; clone size: -; V gene: TRBV12-5; CDR3 protein: CASAWPGDNYGYTF; CDR3 DNA: TGTGCTAGTGCCTGGCCGGGGGATAACTATGGCTACACCTTC
D gene: -; J gene: TRBJ1-5; clone size: few; V gene: TRBV6-1; CDR3 protein: CASSEDVWNQPQHF; CDR3 DNA: TGTGCCAGCAGTGAGGACGTGTGGAATCAGCCCCAGCATTTT
D gene: TRBD2; J gene: TRBJ2-5; clone size: -; V gene: TRBV7-2; CDR3 protein: CASSLIRSGGEETQYF; CDR3 DNA: TGTGCCAGCAGCTTAATAAGAAGCGGGGGGGAAGAGACCCAGTACTTC
D gene: -; J gene: TRBJ1-1; clone size: few; V gene: TRBV7-8; CDR3 protein: CASSPETANTEAFF; CDR3 DNA: TGTGCCAGCAGCCCGGAGACGGCGAACACTGAAGCTTTCTTT
D gene: TRBD2; J gene: TRBJ2-1; clone size: few; V gene: TRBV7-2; CDR3 protein: CASSFDGTSGNEQFF; CDR3 DNA: TGTGCCAGCAGCTTCGACGGGACTAGCGGCAATGAGCAGTTCTTC
D gene: -; J gene: TRBJ2-1; clone size: -; V gene: TRBV20-1; CDR3 protein: CSAREYENEQFF; CDR3 DNA: TGCAGTGCTAGAGAGTATGAGAATGAGCAGTTCTTC
D gene: -; J gene: TRBJ1-5; clone size: few; V gene: TRBV7-2; CDR3 protein: CASSLAYRDTDQPQHF; CDR3 DNA: TGTGCCAGCAGCTTAGCGTATAGGGATACCGATCAGCCCCAGCATTTT
D gene: TRBD2; J gene: TRBJ2-5; clone size: few; V gene: TRBV5-6; CDR3 protein: CASSLAVSSGGQETQYF; CDR3 DNA: TGTGCCAGCAGCTTGGCGGTTTCTAGCGGGGGACAAGAGACCCAGTACTTC
D gene: TRBD1; J gene: TRBJ2-1; clone size: -; V gene: TRBV4-1; CDR3 protein: CASSQEGRDRGQFF; CDR3 DNA: TGCGCCAGCAGCCAAGAGGGACGGGACAGGGGGCAGTTCTTC
D gene: -; J gene: TRBJ2-7; clone size: -; V gene: TRBV5-4; CDR3 protein: CASSLWGSAYEQYF; CDR3 DNA: TGTGCCAGCAGCCTCTGGGGGTCTGCCTACGAGCAGTACTTC
D gene: -; J gene: TRBJ2-1; clone size: -; V gene: TRBV6-1; CDR3 protein: CASKSGNREARDEQFF; CDR3 DNA: TGTGCCAGCAAGTCAGGGAACAGGGAGGCCCGGGATGAGCAGTTCTTC
D gene: -; J gene: TRBJ1-1; clone size: -; V gene: TRBV7-3; CDR3 protein: CASSLVMNTEAFF; CDR3 DNA: TGTGCCAGCAGCTTAGTAATGAACACTGAAGCTTTCTTT